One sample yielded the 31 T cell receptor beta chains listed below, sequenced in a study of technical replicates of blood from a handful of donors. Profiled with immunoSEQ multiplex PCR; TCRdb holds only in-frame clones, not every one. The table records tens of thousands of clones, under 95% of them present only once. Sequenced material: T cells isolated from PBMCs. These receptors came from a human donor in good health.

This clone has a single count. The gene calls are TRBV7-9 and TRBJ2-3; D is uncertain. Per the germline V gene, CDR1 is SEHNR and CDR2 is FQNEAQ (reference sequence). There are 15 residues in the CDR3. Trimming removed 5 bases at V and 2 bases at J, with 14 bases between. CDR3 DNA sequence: TGTGCCAGCAGCCCATACGTCCACTCCACAGATACGCAGTATTTT. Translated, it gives CASSPYVHSTDTQYF.

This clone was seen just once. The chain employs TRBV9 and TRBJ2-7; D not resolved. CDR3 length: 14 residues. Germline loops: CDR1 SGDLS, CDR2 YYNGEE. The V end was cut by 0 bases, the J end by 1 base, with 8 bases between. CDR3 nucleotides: TGTGCCAGCAGCGTAGGACAAACATCCTACGAGCAGTACTTC. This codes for CASSVGQTSYEQYF.

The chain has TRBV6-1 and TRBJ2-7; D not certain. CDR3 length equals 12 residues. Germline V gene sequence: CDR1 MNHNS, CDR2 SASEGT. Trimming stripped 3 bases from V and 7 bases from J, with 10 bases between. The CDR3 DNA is TGTGCCAGCAGTGAGTCAGTCGGGGAGCAGTACTTC. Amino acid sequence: CASSESVGEQYF.

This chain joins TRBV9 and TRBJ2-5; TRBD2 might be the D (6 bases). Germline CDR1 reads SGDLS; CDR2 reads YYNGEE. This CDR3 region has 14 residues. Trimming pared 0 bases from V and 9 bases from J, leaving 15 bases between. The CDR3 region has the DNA TGTGCCAGCAGCGTAGTTCCAGGGTGGGAGGCCCAGTACTTC. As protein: CASSVVPGWEAQYF.

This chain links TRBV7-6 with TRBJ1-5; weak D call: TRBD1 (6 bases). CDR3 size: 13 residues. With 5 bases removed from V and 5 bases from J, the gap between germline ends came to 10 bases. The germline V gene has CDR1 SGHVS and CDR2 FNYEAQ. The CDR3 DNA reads TGTGCCAGCAGCCGTGAGGGGGATCAGCCCCAGCATTTT. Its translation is CASSREGDQPQHF.

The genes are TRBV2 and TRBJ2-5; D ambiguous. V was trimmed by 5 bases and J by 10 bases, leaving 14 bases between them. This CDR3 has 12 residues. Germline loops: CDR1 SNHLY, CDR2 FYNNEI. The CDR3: CASSRASTHQYF. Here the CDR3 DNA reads TGTGCCAGCAGTAGAGCTTCCACTCACCAGTACTTC.

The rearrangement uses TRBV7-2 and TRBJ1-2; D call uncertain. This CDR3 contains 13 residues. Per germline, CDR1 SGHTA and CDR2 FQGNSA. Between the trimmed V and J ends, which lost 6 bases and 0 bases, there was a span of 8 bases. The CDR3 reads CASRPGTNYGYTF. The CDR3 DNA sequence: TGTGCCAGCAGGCCGGGAACTAACTATGGCTACACCTTC.

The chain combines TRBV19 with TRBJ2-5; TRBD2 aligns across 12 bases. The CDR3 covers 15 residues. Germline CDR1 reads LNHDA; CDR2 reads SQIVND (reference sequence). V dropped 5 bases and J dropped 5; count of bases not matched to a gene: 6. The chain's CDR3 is CASSASSGRVETQYF. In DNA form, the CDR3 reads TGTGCCAGTAGTGCTTCTAGCGGGAGGGTGGAGACCCAGTACTTC.

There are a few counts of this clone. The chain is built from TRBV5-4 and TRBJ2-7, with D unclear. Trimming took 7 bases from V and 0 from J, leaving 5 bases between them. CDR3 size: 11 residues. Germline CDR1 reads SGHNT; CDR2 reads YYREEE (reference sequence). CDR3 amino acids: CASGNSYEQYF. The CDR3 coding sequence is TGTGCCAGCGGCAACTCCTACGAGCAGTACTTC.

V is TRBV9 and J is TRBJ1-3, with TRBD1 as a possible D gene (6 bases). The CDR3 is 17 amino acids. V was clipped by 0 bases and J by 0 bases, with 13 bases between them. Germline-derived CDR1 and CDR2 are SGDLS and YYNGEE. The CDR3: CASSVGDTALSGNTIYF. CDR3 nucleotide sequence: TGTGCCAGCAGCGTAGGGGACACAGCTCTCTCTGGAAACACCATATATTTT.

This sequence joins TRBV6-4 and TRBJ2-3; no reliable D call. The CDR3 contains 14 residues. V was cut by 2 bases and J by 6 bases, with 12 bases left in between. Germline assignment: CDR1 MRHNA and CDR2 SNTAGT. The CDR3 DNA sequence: TGTGCCAGCAGTGACAGCCTTGCCAGGGATACGCAGTATTTT. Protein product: CASSDSLARDTQYF.

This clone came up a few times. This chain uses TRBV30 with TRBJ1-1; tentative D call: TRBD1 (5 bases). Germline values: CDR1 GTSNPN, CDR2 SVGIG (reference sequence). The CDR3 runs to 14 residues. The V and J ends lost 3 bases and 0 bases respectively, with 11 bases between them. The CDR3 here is CAWSGDSLNTEAFF. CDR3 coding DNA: TGTGCCTGGAGCGGAGACAGCCTGAACACTGAAGCTTTCTTT.

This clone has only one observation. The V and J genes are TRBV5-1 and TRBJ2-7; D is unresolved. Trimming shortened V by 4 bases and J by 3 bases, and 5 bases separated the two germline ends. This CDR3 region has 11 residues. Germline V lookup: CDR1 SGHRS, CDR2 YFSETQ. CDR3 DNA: TGCGCCAGCAGCCAAAACTACGAGCAGTACTTC. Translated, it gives CASSQNYEQYF.

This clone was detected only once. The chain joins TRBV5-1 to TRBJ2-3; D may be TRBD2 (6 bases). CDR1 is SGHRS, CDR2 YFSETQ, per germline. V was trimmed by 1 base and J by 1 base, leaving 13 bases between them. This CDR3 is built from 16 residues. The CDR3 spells CASSLSAGWGTDTQYF. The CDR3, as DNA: TGCGCCAGCAGCTTGTCAGCGGGTTGGGGCACAGATACGCAGTATTTT.

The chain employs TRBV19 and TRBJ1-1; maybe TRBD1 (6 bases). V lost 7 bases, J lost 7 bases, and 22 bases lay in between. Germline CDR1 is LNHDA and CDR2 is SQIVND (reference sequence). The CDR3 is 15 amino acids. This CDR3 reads CASTPGGRGDVEAFF. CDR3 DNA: TGTGCCAGTACCCCCGGGGGGCGCGGGGACGTTGAAGCTTTCTTT. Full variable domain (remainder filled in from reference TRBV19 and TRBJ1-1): DGGITQSPKYLFRKEGQNVTLSCEQNLNHDAMYWYRQDPGQGLRLIYYSQIVNDFQKGDIAEGYSVSREKKESFPLTVTSAQKNPTAFYLCASTPGGRGDVEAFFGQGTRLTVV.

CDR3 amino acids: CASSLIGLISSHEQFF. The CDR3 DNA reads as TGTGCCAGCAGCCTAATAGGACTGATAAGTAGTCATGAGCAGTTCTTC. The chain joins TRBV5-6 to TRBJ2-1; the D gene is possibly TRBD2 (5 bases). The CDR3 length is 16 residues. The germline V gene encodes CDR1 SGHDT and CDR2 YYEEEE. Trimming left V 4 bases short and J 8 bases short, with 22 bases between.

The chain's CDR3 is CASSFSAGGDGYTF. The CDR3 coding sequence is TGTGCCAGCAGCTTTTCGGCAGGGGGCGATGGCTACACCTTC. The chain recombines TRBV9 with TRBJ1-2; 8 nucleotides match TRBD1. The CDR3 totals 14 residues. J lost 6 bases, V lost 4 bases, and 8 bases had no gene match. Germline V gives CDR1 SGDLS, CDR2 YYNGEE. Full variable domain (missing parts from reference TRBV9 and TRBJ1-2): DSGVTQTPKHLITATGQRVTLRCSPRSGDLSVYWYQQSLDQGLQFLIQYYNGEERAKGNILERFSAQQFPDLHSELNLSSLELGDSALYFCASSFSAGGDGYTFGSGTRLTVV.

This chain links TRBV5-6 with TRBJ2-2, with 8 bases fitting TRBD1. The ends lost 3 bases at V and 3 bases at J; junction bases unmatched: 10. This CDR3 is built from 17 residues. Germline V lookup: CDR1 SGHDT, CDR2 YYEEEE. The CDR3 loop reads CASSYSGGEGYTGELFF. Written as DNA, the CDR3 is TGTGCCAGCAGCTACTCAGGGGGCGAGGGGTACACCGGGGAGCTGTTTTTT. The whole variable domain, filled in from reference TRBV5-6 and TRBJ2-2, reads DAGVTQSPTHLIKTRGQQVTLRCSPKSGHDTVSWYQQALGQGPQFIFQYYEEEERQRGNFPDRFSGHQFPNYSSELNVNALLLGDSALYLCASSYSGGEGYTGELFFGEGSRLTVL.

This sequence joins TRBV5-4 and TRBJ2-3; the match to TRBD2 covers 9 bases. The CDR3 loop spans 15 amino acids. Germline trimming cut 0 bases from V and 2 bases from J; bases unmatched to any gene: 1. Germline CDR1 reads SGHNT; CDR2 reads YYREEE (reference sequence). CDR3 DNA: TGTGCCAGCAGCTTGGAGCGGGAGGCCACAGATACGCAGTATTTT. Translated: CASSLEREATDTQYF.

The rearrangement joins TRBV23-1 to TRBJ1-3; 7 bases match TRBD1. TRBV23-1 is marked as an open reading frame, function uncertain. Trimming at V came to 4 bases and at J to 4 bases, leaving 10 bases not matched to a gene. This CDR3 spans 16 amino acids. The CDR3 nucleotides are TGCGCCAGCAGTCCAAGTCGACAGGGAGTCGGAAACACCATATATTTT. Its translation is CASSPSRQGVGNTIYF.

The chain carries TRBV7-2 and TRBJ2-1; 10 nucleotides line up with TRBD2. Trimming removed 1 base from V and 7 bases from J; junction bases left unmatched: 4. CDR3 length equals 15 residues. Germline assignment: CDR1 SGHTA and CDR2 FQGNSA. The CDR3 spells CASSLGASGRNEQFF. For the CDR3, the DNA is TGTGCCAGCAGCTTAGGGGCTAGCGGGAGAAATGAGCAGTTCTTC.

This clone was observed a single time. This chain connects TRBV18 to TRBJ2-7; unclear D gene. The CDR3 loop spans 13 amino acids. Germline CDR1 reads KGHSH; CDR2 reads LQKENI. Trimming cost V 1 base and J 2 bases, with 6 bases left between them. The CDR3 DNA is TGTGCCAGCTCACCACAGGAGACCTACGAGCAGTACTTC. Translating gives CASSPQETYEQYF.

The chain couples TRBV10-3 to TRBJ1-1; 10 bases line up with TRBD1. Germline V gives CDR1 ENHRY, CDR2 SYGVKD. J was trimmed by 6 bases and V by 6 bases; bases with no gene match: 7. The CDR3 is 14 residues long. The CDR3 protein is CAIRSTGGYAEAFF. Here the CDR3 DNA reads TGTGCCATCAGATCGACAGGGGGCTACGCTGAAGCTTTCTTT.

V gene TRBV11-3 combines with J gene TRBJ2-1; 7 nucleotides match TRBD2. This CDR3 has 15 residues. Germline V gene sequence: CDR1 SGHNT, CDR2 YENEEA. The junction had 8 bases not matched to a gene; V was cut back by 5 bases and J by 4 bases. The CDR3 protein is CASSPRASGYNEQFF. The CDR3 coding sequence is TGTGCCAGCAGCCCGAGGGCTAGCGGATACAATGAGCAGTTCTTC.

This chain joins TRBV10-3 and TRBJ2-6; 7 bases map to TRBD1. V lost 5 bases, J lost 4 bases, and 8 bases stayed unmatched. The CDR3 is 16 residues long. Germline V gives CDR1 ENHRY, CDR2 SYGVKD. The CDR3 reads CAISSMTGSGANVLTF. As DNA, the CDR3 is TGTGCCATCAGTAGTATGACAGGGTCCGGGGCCAACGTCCTGACTTTC.

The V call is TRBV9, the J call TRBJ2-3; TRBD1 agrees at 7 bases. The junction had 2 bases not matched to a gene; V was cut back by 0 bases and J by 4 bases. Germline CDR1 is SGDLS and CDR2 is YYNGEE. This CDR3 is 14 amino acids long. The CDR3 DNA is TGTGCCAGCAGCGTAGGAGGGGGCGCAGATACGCAGTATTTT. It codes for CASSVGGGADTQYF.

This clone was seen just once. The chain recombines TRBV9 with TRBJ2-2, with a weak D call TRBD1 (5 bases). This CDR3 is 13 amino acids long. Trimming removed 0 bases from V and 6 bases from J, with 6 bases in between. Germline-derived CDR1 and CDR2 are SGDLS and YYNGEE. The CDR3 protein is CASSVAGSGELFF. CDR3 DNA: TGTGCCAGCAGCGTAGCAGGGTCCGGGGAGCTGTTTTTT. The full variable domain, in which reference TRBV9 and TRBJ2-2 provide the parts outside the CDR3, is DSGVTQTPKHLITATGQRVTLRCSPRSGDLSVYWYQQSLDQGLQFLIQYYNGEERAKGNILERFSAQQFPDLHSELNLSSLELGDSALYFCASSVAGSGELFFGEGSRLTVL.

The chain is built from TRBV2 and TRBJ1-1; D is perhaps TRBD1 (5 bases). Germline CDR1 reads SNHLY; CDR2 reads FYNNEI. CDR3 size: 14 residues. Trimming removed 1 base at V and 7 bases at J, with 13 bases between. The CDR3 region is CASSEVWIRGEAFF. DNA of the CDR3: TGTGCCAGCAGTGAAGTCTGGATAAGGGGTGAAGCTTTCTTT.

CDR3 nucleotide sequence: TGTGCCAGCAGCGTGATGGCCCTTAGCACAGATACGCAGTATTTT. It encodes CASSVMALSTDTQYF. The chain links TRBV7-2 to TRBJ2-3; D is ambiguous. The CDR3 is 15 residues long. Germline assignment: CDR1 SGHTA and CDR2 FQGNSA. V was clipped by 5 bases and J by 0 bases, with 12 bases between them.

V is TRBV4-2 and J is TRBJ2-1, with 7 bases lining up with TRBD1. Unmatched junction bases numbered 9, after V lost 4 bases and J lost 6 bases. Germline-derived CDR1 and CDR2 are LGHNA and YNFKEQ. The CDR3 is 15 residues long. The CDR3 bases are TGTGCCAGCAGCCTCACGACAGGGCCGTCCAATGAGCAGTTCTTC. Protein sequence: CASSLTTGPSNEQFF.

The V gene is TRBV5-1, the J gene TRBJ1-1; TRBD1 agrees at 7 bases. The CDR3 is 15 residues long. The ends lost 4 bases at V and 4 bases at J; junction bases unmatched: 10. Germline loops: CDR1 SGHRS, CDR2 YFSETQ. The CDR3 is CASSPDRESITEAFF. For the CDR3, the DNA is TGCGCCAGCAGCCCTGACAGGGAGTCAATCACTGAAGCTTTCTTT.